This T cell receptor (beta chain) derives from a study of blood T cell repertoires in COVID-19. Across the whole study: Both acute and convalescent COVID-19 samples were obtained from the United States, Italy and Spain. T cells, B-cell-depleted T cells, or PBMCs provided the cDNA or gDNA that served as material.

V gave up 4 bases and J gave up 4 bases; unmatched junction bases: 9. The CDR3 contains 16 residues. Germline-derived CDR1 and CDR2 are SGHDT and YYEEEE. Original processing methods: Counts of nucleated cells, estimated from reference gene primer amplification, were obtained. TCRdb's table, derived via immunoSEQ multiplex PCR, lists solely in-frame clones and lacks some. Clone size and V and J calls were adopted from that table, with D and trimming inferred from the DNA. Here the sample spans roughly 150,000 clones, about 87% being singletons. Seattle patients were enrolled during active infection and followed longitudinally.

What was sequenced was peripheral blood. The V gene is TRBV5-6, the J gene TRBJ1-1, with 11 nucleotides matching TRBD1. The TCR was taken from a woman in her 70s with COVID-19, enrolled during active disease. The CDR3 reads CASSTGTGGRVTEAFF. CDR3 in DNA: TGTGCCAGCAGCACGGGGACAGGGGGAAGGGTCACTGAAGCTTTCTTT.